This note documents a single TCR beta chain sequence. Some clones are missing from TCRdb's copy, which holds only in-frame ones; the method was immunoSEQ multiplex PCR. The sample includes fewer than 400,000 clones, 88% of them seen just once. The data belong to a study of blood T cell repertoires in COVID-19. Trimming took 4 bases from V and 4 from J; bases not matched to a gene: 6. This CDR3 region has 14 residues. Germline CDR1 and CDR2: WNHNN and SYGVQD (reference sequence). The sample comprised PBMCs or T cells enriched from blood (not recorded which). The chain is built from TRBV10-1 and TRBJ2-7; 8 bases are a match to TRBD1. The receptor comes from a man aged 25 to 45 who had recovered from COVID-19. The CDR3 is CASSATRQGYEQYF. DNA for the CDR3: TGCGCCAGCAGTGCGACAAGACAGGGGTACGAGCAGTACTTC.